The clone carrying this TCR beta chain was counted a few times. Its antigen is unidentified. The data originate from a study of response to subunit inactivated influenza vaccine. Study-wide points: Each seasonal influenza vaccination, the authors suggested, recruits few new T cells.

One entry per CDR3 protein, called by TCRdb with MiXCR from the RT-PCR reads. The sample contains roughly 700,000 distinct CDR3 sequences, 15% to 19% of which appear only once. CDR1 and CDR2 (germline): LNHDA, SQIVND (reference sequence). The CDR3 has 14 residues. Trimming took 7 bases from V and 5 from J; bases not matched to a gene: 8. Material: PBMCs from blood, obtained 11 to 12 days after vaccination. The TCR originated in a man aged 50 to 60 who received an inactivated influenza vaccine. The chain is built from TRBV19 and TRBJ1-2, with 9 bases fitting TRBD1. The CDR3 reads CASTSPGTGYGYTF. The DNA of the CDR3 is TGTGCCAGTACCTCACCGGGGACAGGGTATGGCTACACCTTC.